The 27 T cell receptor beta chains below were found in one sample sequenced in a study of T cell repertoires in cytomegalovirus infection. Each CDR3 protein gets one entry after TCRdb re-called the reads with MiXCR. The sample records some 940,000 distinct CDR3 sequences, less than 35% being singletons. Antigens for these TCRs are unknown. Material: cultured CD8+ T cells from PBMCs, obtained from culture after CMV antigen stimulation. Receptors originate from a human donor in good health (CMV status not recorded). Some clones in this sample may be carry-over from other donors' samples.

This chain links TRBV6-2 or TRBV6-3 with TRBJ1-2; D is unresolved. CDR1 MNHEY and CDR2 SVGEGT come from the germline V gene. V lost 7 bases, J lost 5 bases, and 14 bases lay in between. This CDR3 contains 13 residues. CDR3 sequence: CASTSGNFYGYTF. DNA of the CDR3: TGTGCCAGCACCTCCGGGAACTTTTATGGCTACACCTTC.

This clonotype was counted only a few times. The V and J genes are TRBV7-9 and TRBJ1-1; TRBD1 aligns across 9 bases. The V segment lost 6 bases and the J segment 6 bases; nucleotides outside the gene matches: 11. The length of the CDR3 is 15 residues. Per germline, CDR1 SEHNR and CDR2 FQNEAQ (reference sequence). The CDR3 loop is CASSLTGGSQPEAFF. In nucleotides, the CDR3 is TGTGCCAGCAGTTTAACAGGGGGCTCTCAACCTGAAGCTTTCTTT.

There are a few counts of this clonotype. The V and J genes are TRBV12-5 and TRBJ1-1; D unresolved. V lost 2 bases, J lost 5 bases, and 15 bases lay in between. The CDR3 is 15 amino acids. Germline lookup yields CDR1 LGHNT and CDR2 FRNRAP. CDR3 DNA: TGTGCTAGTGGTTTGTGGGAAGGGAGTCGGACTGAAGCTTTCTTT. Protein product: CASGLWEGSRTEAFF. The full variable domain, its missing parts supplied by reference TRBV12-5 and TRBJ1-1, is DARVTQTPRHKVTEMGQEVTMRCQPILGHNTVFWYRQTMMQGLELLAYFRNRAPLDDSGMPKDRFSAEMPDATLATLKIQPSEPRDSAVYFCASGLWEGSRTEAFFGQGTRLTVV.

This clonotype has only a few counts. This sequence joins TRBV29-1 and TRBJ2-3, with TRBD2 matching over 8 bases. The CDR3 length is 15 residues. Looked up from germline, CDR1 is SQVTM and CDR2 is ANQGSEA. V trimming: 3 bases; J trimming: 1 base; junction bases outside the gene matches: 6. The CDR3, as DNA: TGCAGCGTTGAGTTTCGGGGGGGTCGCACAGATACGCAGTATTTT. This translates into CSVEFRGGRTDTQYF.

This clonotype has a handful of counts. The chain couples TRBV7-6 to TRBJ1-1; 8 bases agree with TRBD1. V was pared by 6 bases and J by 1 base, with 4 bases of the junction left unmatched. The germline CDR1 and CDR2 sequences are SGHVS and FNYEAQ. This CDR3 is 14 amino acids long. CDR3 sequence reads: CASRRGQENTEAFF. The CDR3 DNA reads TGTGCCAGCAGAAGGGGACAGGAGAACACTGAAGCTTTCTTT.

In its sample, this clonotype was seen a few times. This sequence joins TRBV7-9 and TRBJ1-1; TRBD1 is a possible D gene (5 bases). Germline CDR1 reads SEHNR; CDR2 reads FQNEAQ (reference sequence). The CDR3 contains 17 residues. V lost 5 bases and J lost 8, with 27 bases in between. CDR3 residues: CASSPGGFPRNRFEAFF. The CDR3 DNA reads TGTGCCAGCAGCCCGGGGGGGTTTCCCCGAAATAGATTCGAAGCTTTCTTT.

This clonotype was seen a handful of times. The chain has TRBV12-3 or TRBV12-4 and TRBJ2-1; 12 nucleotides line up with TRBD2. The CDR3 consists of 17 residues. V lost 5 bases, J lost 6 bases, and 11 bases stayed unmatched. Written as DNA, the CDR3 is TGTGCCAGCAGTCCCCTTCTAGCGGGGGGGCGGGGCAATGAGCAGTTCTTC. Amino acids: CASSPLLAGGRGNEQFF.

This clonotype was picked up many times. V is TRBV7-6 and J is TRBJ2-1; possibly TRBD1 for D (5 bases). Trimming cost V 4 bases and J 2 bases, with 15 bases left between them. The CDR3 consists of 16 residues. The V gene's germline CDR1 is SGHVS and CDR2 FNYEAQ. The DNA for the CDR3 is TGTGCCAGCAGCTCACTCCCCGACAGAGCCTACAATGAGCAGTTCTTC. Translated, it gives CASSSLPDRAYNEQFF.

The chain combines TRBV15 with TRBJ2-1; 12 bases map to TRBD1. Germline V gene lookup returns CDR1 LNHNV and CDR2 YYDKDF (reference sequence). Trimming at V came to 5 bases and at J to 8 bases, leaving 7 bases not matched to a gene. The length of the CDR3 is 15 residues. The CDR3 loop is CATSYRDRGLYEQFF. The DNA for the CDR3 is TGTGCCACCAGCTACCGGGACAGGGGGCTTTATGAGCAGTTCTTC.

This clonotype appeared a few times. V usage is TRBV15 and J usage is TRBJ2-5; 13 nucleotides line up with TRBD2. This CDR3 is built from 15 residues. CDR1 is LNHNV, CDR2 YYDKDF, per germline (reference sequence). The trim removed 4 bases at V and 3 bases at J, leaving 2 bases unmatched. The CDR3 region has the DNA TGTGCCACCAGCACCGGACTAGCGGGGGAAGAGACCCAGTACTTC. Encoded protein: CATSTGLAGEETQYF.

This clonotype was observed a handful of times. This chain uses TRBV5-6 with TRBJ2-4; D gene uncertain. Germline V lookup: CDR1 SGHDT, CDR2 YYEEEE. V dropped 0 bases and J dropped 8 bases, with 6 bases sitting between them. The CDR3 is made up of 12 amino acids. As DNA, the CDR3 is TGTGCCAGCAGCTTGGACTGGGACATTCAGTACTTC. Translating gives CASSLDWDIQYF.

The CDR3 is CASSVRQGLRTEAFF. The CDR3 coding sequence is TGTGCCAGCAGCGTCCGACAGGGGTTGAGGACTGAAGCTTTCTTT. The rearrangement joins TRBV7-6 to TRBJ1-1; TRBD1 agrees at 8 bases. The junction had 10 bases not matched to a gene; V was cut back by 5 bases and J by 5 bases. This CDR3 comprises 15 residues. Germline V gene lookup returns CDR1 SGHVS and CDR2 FNYEAQ.

This clonotype showed up just a few times. The chain couples TRBV6-5 to TRBJ2-2; 8 positions agree with TRBD1. Trimming removed 5 bases from V and 2 bases from J; junction bases left unmatched: 10. The CDR3 length is 17 residues. Germline loops: CDR1 MNHEY, CDR2 SVGAGI. The CDR3 sequence: CASSTTFPGGNTGELFF. The CDR3 DNA reads TGTGCCAGCAGTACCACATTCCCAGGGGGCAACACCGGGGAGCTGTTTTTT.

J is TRBJ2-1 and V is TRBV2, with a tentative D call TRBD2 (5 bases). Trimming took off 10 bases at V and 3 bases at J, with 19 bases between the two ends. Germline CDR1 SNHLY, CDR2 FYNNEI. The CDR3 is 15 amino acids. The CDR3 here is CANRGLPTHYNEQFF. The CDR3 DNA sequence: TGTGCCAATCGGGGTCTCCCCACCCACTACAATGAGCAGTTCTTC. The full variable domain, rest sourced from reference TRBV2 and TRBJ2-1, is EPEVTQTPSHQVTQMGQEVILRCVPISNHLYFYWYRQILGQKVEFLVSFYNNEISEKSEIFDDQFSVERPDGSNFTLKIRSTKLEDSAMYFCANRGLPTHYNEQFFGPGTRLTVL.

This clonotype was detected once. This may be a read error: a much more frequent sequence differs by one nucleotide. The chain links TRBV7-2 to TRBJ2-3; TRBD2 is a possible D gene (6 bases). Germline assignment: CDR1 SGHTA and CDR2 FQGNSA. V was trimmed by 5 bases and J by 5 bases, leaving 20 bases between them. The CDR3 totals 16 residues. CDR3 in amino acids: CASSPGPRGWVDTQYF. The CDR3 bases are TGTGCCAGCAGCCCAGGACCACGGGGGTGGGTAGATACGCAGTATTTT.

On this clonotype: A much larger clone lies a single base off, so this may be a read error. The chain carries TRBV27 and TRBJ1-1; D not resolved. This CDR3 has 13 amino acids. The V gene's germline CDR1 is MNHEY and CDR2 SMNVEV (reference sequence). CDR3 protein: CANSPSANTEAFF. For the CDR3, the DNA is TGTGCCAACAGTCCCTCAGCGAACACTGAAGCTTTCTTT.

This clonotype was seen a handful of times. V and J are TRBV29-1 and TRBJ2-3; D is perhaps TRBD2 (6 bases). Germline values: CDR1 SQVTM, CDR2 ANQGSEA. The CDR3 is made up of 11 amino acids. The V and J ends lost 7 bases and 1 base respectively, with 6 bases between them. CDR3 in DNA: TGCAGCGGGGGGGGCACAGATACGCAGTATTTT. The encoded protein is CSGGGTDTQYF.

This clonotype came up a few times. V gene TRBV6-1 combines with J gene TRBJ2-1, with a possible D match to TRBD2 (5 bases). The CDR3 is 15 amino acids. The germline V gene has CDR1 MNHNS and CDR2 SASEGT. The V end was cut by 4 bases, the J end by 0 bases, with 10 bases between. The CDR3 nucleotides are TGTGCCAGCAGTGCCCGTGGGAGCTCCTACAATGAGCAGTTCTTC. It yields the protein CASSARGSSYNEQFF.

This clonotype was detected a few times. V usage is TRBV7-9 and J usage is TRBJ1-5; D unresolved. Germline CDR1 is SEHNR and CDR2 is FQNEAQ (reference sequence). The CDR3 is 15 residues long. V dropped 4 bases and J dropped 7 bases, with 17 bases sitting between them. This CDR3 reads CASSSGREVNQPQHF. As DNA, the CDR3 is TGTGCCAGCAGCTCCGGTAGGGAAGTCAACCAGCCCCAGCATTTT.

The chain couples TRBV19 to TRBJ1-1; the D gene is possibly TRBD1 (5 bases). V lost 7 bases and J lost 1, with 16 bases in between. There are 15 residues in the CDR3. In germline, CDR1 is LNHDA, CDR2 SQIVND (reference sequence). CDR3 region: CASKPTSGTNTEAFF. The CDR3 coding sequence is TGTGCCAGTAAACCTACATCTGGGACGAACACTGAAGCTTTCTTT.

This sequence joins TRBV25-1 and TRBJ1-4, with D uncertain. Germline values: CDR1 MGHDK, CDR2 SYGVNS. The CDR3 length is 13 residues. V lost 11 bases and J 7 bases, leaving 17 bases between the germline ends. The CDR3 DNA is TGTGCCGCCGGCGGACTATGGTCTGAAAAACTGTTTTTT. This gives the protein CAAGGLWSEKLFF.

This clonotype appeared many times. V gene TRBV7-2 combines with J gene TRBJ2-3; maybe TRBD2 (6 bases). The ends were cut back, 6 bases at V and 2 bases at J, with 12 bases in the middle. The CDR3 runs to 14 residues. Germline values: CDR1 SGHTA, CDR2 FQGNSA. The CDR3 protein is CASSLLANTDTQYF. Written as DNA, the CDR3 is TGTGCCAGCAGTTTGCTAGCGAACACAGATACGCAGTATTTT. The variable domain in full, with the rest retrieved from reference TRBV7-2 and TRBJ2-3, is GAGVSQSPSNKVTEKGKDVELRCDPISGHTALYWYRQSLGQGLEFLIYFQGNSAPDKSGLPSDRFSAERTGGSVSTLTIQRTQQEDSAVYLCASSLLANTDTQYFGPGTRLTVL.

This clonotype turned up a few times. The rearrangement links TRBV6-2 or TRBV6-3 to TRBJ1-5; D possibly corresponds to TRBD1 (5 bases). The CDR3 sequence is 14 residues long. The germline CDR1 and CDR2 sequences are MNHEY and SVGEGT. V dropped 6 bases and J dropped 7 bases, with 16 bases sitting between them. CDR3 sequence reads: CASSPPGGRQPQHF. The CDR3 nucleotides are TGTGCCAGCAGCCCCCCGGGGGGACGACAGCCCCAGCATTTT.

The CDR3 DNA follows: TGTGCCAGCAGTTTAACCAGGGGGCTCGACCAGCCCCAGCATTTT. Encoded protein: CASSLTRGLDQPQHF. The chain joins TRBV27 to TRBJ1-5; TRBD1 agrees at 8 bases. V gave up 2 bases and J gave up 7 bases; unmatched junction bases: 7. This CDR3 region has 15 residues. The germline gives CDR1 MNHEY, CDR2 SMNVEV (reference sequence).

The chain employs TRBV3-1 and TRBJ2-2, with no clear D. Trimming took off 2 bases at V and 0 bases at J, with 10 bases between the two ends. Germline V gives CDR1 LGHDT, CDR2 YNNKEL (reference sequence). This CDR3 is 16 amino acids long. The CDR3 loop is CASSQHTDSNTGELFF. For the CDR3, the DNA is TGTGCCAGCAGCCAACACACAGATTCGAACACCGGGGAGCTGTTTTTT.

The gene calls are TRBV12-3 or TRBV12-4 and TRBJ2-3, with D tentatively TRBD1 (5 bases). This CDR3 comprises 15 residues. Trimming left V 3 bases short and J 6 bases short, with 16 bases between. CDR3 DNA sequence: TGTGCCAGCAGTTTGCAGGACATAACTTTTGATACGCAGTATTTT. It is translated as CASSLQDITFDTQYF.

V is TRBV7-4 and J is TRBJ2-5; D perhaps matches TRBD2 (5 bases). Per the germline V gene, CDR1 is SGHVT and CDR2 is SQSDAQ. The CDR3 has 13 residues. Deletions cut 5 bases from V and 3 bases from J, with 10 bases between. CDR3: CASSAGLKETQYF. The CDR3 DNA follows: TGTGCCAGCAGCGCCGGACTTAAAGAGACCCAGTACTTC.